These 7 T cell receptor beta chains came from one sample sequenced in a study of CD8+CD57+ T cells in acquired aplastic anemia (dated by TCRdb to between 2017 and 2018). Sequencing was carried out with an Illumina HiSeq 2000. Genomic DNA served as template for TCR beta VDJ combination and CDR3 sequence profiling. TCRdb itself trimmed the public reads at Q25 with fastp, ran MiXCR and retained productive beta chains. Rows with one shared CDR3 protein collapse into an entry with the most common genes and DNA. The sample table records under 200,000 distinct CDR3 sequences; under 70% of these occur just once. Just over 45% of the sample goes to the ten largest clones. The sample comprised sorted CD4+, CD8+, or CD8+CD57+ T cells (not recorded which) from PBMCs. These receptors were obtained from a human donor with severe aplastic anemia or a healthy control (not recorded which).

This clonotype has at least ten counts. The chain employs TRBV20-1 and TRBJ2-7, with 7 bases aligning to TRBD2. Trimming cost V 0 bases and J 4 bases; bases outside gene matches: 9. The CDR3 is 15 residues long. Germline V gene sequence: CDR1 DFQATT, CDR2 SNEGSKA (reference sequence). This chain's CDR3 is CSARESGGFGYEQYF. The CDR3, as DNA: TGCAGTGCTAGAGAGTCGGGGGGTTTCGGGTACGAGCAGTACTTC.

V and J are TRBV20-1 and TRBJ2-5; D possibly uses TRBD1 or TRBD2 (6 bases each). V lost 0 bases, J lost 1 base, and 21 bases lay in between. The CDR3 consists of 18 residues. Germline CDR1 and CDR2: DFQATT and SNEGSKA (reference sequence). This CDR3 reads CSARDVRKGDSIQETQYF. The CDR3 DNA is TGCAGTGCTAGAGATGTTCGAAAGGGGGACTCTATCCAAGAGACCCAGTACTTC.

This clonotype was detected only a few times. The J gene is TRBJ2-7, the V gene TRBV5-8, with unresolved D. The CDR3 is 16 amino acids. Germline V gives CDR1 SGHTS, CDR2 YDEGEE. The ends were cut back, 1 base at V and 2 bases at J, with 16 bases in the middle. Written as DNA, the CDR3 is TGTGCCAGCAGCTTGTTCCCGCCCGATACGGCCTACGAGCAGTACTTC. Protein sequence: CASSLFPPDTAYEQYF. The full variable domain, rest sourced from reference TRBV5-8 and TRBJ2-7, is EAGVTQSPTHLIKTRGQQATLRCSPISGHTSVYWYQQALGLGLQFLLWYDEGEERNRGNFPPRFSGRQFPNYSSELNVNALELEDSALYLCASSLFPPDTAYEQYFGPGTRLTVT.

The chain is built from TRBV7-8 and TRBJ2-7, with no clear D. Germline V CDR1 and CDR2: SGHVS, FQNEAQ. V lost 5 bases and J 0 bases, leaving 17 bases between the germline ends. This CDR3 is 16 amino acids long. CDR3 residues: CASSPESGLVSYEQYF. The CDR3 nucleotides read TGTGCCAGCAGCCCCGAGAGTGGCCTCGTCTCCTACGAGCAGTACTTC.

A note on this clonotype: At one end the junction does not follow the germline gene, possibly because of a read error. The rearrangement links TRBV24-1 to TRBJ2-7; D is possibly TRBD2 (5 bases). CDR3 length: 13 residues. Germline CDR1 is KGHDR and CDR2 is SFDVKD. The CDR3 DNA reads as TGTGCCAGCAGTGAAGGCCCCGGGGACGAGCAGTACTTC. It specifies CASSEGPGDEQYF.

A few counts support this clonotype. The chain links TRBV10-2 to TRBJ2-1, with 7 nucleotides matching TRBD2. V lost 4 bases and J lost 6; bases outside the gene matches: 0. In germline, CDR1 is WSHSY, CDR2 SAAADI. The CDR3 covers 12 residues. This CDR3 reads CASSGTSNEQFF. CDR3 bases: TGCGCCAGCAGTGGGACTAGCAATGAGCAGTTCTTC.

V is TRBV2 and J is TRBJ2-7; 7 bases are a match to TRBD1. This CDR3 spans 14 amino acids. CDR1 and CDR2 (germline): SNHLY, FYNNEI. The J segment lost 3 bases and the V segment lost 0 bases, leaving 2 bases of the junction unmatched. CDR3: CASSEAGTVYEQYF. The CDR3 nucleotides read TGTGCCAGCAGTGAAGCCGGGACAGTCTACGAGCAGTACTTC.